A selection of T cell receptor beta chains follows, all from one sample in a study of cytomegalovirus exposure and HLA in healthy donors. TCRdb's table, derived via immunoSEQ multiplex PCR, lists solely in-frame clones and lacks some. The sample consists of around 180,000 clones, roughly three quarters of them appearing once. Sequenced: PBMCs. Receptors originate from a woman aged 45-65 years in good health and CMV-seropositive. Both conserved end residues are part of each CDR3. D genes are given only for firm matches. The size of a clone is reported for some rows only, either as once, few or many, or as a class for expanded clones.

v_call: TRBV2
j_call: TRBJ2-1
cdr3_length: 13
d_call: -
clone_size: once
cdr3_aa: CASKHNRGNEQFF
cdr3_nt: TGTGCCAGCAAGCACAATCGGGGCAATGAGCAGTTCTTC

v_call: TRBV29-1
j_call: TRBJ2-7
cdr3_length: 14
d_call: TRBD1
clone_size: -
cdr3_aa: CSVARTGFPYEQYF
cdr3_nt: TGCAGCGTTGCTAGGACAGGGTTTCCCTACGAGCAGTACTTC

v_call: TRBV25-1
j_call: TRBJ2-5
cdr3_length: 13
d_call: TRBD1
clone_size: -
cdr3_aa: CASRNRGEETQYF
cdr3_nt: TGTGCCAGCAGAAACAGGGGGGAAGAGACCCAGTACTTC

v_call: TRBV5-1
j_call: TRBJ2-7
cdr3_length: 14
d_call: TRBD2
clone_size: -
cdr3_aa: CASSLDGGAYEQYF
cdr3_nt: TGCGCCAGCAGCTTGGACGGGGGGGCCTACGAGCAGTACTTC

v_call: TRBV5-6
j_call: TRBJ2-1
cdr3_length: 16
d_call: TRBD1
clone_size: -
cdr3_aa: CASSLSGQGSENEQFF
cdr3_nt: TGTGCCAGCAGCTTATCAGGACAGGGGTCTGAGAATGAGCAGTTCTTC

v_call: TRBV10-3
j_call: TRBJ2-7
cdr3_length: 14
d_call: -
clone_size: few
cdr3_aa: CAIRAGPLLYEQYF
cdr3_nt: TGTGCCATCAGGGCGGGACCGCTGTTGTACGAGCAGTACTTC

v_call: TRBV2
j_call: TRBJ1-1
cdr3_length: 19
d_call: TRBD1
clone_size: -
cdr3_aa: CASSESGTGGVGVNTEAFF
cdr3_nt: TGTGCCAGCAGTGAATCAGGGACAGGGGGGGTCGGGGTTAACACTGAAGCTTTCTTT

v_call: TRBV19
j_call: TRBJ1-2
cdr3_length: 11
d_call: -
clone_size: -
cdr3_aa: CASSTHDGYTF
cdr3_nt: TGTGCCAGTAGTACCCATGATGGCTACACCTTC

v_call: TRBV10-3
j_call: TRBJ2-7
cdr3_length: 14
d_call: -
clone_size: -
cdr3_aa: CATNQDTTSYEQYF
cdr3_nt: TGTGCCACGAACCAGGACACAACCTCCTACGAGCAGTACTTC

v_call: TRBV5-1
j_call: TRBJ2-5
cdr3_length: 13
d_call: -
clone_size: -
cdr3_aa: CASSATHQETQYF
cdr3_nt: TGCGCCAGCAGCGCGACTCACCAAGAGACCCAGTACTTC

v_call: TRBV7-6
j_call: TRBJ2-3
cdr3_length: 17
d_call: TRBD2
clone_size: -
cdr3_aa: CASSLLSGGSFTDTQYF
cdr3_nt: TGTGCCAGCAGCTTACTGAGCGGGGGGTCTTTTACAGATACGCAGTATTTT

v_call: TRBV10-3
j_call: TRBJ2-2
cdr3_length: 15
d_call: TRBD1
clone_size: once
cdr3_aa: CAISEDAGGPGELFF
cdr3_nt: TGTGCCATCAGTGAGGACGCAGGGGGTCCCGGGGAGCTGTTTTTT

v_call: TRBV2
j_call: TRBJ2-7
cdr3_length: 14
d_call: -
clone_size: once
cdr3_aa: CASSDGSADYEQYF
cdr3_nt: TGTGCCAGCAGTGACGGGTCGGCTGACTACGAGCAGTACTTC

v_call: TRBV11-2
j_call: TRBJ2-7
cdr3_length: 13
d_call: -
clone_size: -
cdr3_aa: CASSLGRVYEQYF
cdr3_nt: TGTGCCAGCAGCTTAGGCAGGGTCTACGAGCAGTACTTC

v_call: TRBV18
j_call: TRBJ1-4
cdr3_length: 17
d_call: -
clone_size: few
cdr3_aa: CASSPPEQGAGGEKLFF
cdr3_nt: TGTGCCAGCTCACCACCGGAACAGGGCGCGGGGGGTGAAAAACTGTTTTTT

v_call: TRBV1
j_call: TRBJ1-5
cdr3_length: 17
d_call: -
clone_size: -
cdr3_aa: CTSSQEGTGAPKKPQHF
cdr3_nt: TGCACCAGCAGCCAAGAGGGGACAGGGGCTCCCAAAAAGCCCCAGCATTTT

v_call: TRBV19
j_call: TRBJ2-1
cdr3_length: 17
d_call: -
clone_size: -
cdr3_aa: CASSIEKRAPIYNEQFF
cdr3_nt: TGTGCCAGTAGTATAGAGAAGCGGGCCCCTATCTACAATGAGCAGTTCTTC

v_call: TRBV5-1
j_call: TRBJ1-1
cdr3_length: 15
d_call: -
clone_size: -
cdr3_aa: CASSVDGAPNTEAFF
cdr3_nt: TGCGCCAGCAGCGTGGACGGTGCTCCGAACACTGAAGCTTTCTTT

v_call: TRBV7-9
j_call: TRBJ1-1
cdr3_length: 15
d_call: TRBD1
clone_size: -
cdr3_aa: CASSLGTGRTVNAFF
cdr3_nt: TGTGCCAGCAGCTTAGGGACAGGCCGGACCGTAAACGCTTTCTTT

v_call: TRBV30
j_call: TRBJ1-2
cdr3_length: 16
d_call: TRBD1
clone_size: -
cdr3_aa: CAWNAGQGYFASGYTF
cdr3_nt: TGTGCCTGGAATGCAGGACAGGGGTATTTTGCGAGTGGCTACACCTTC

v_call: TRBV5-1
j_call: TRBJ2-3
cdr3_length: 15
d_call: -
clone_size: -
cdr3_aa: CASSYNSGGTDTQYF
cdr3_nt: TGCGCCAGCAGCTATAACTCAGGGGGCACAGATACGCAGTATTTT

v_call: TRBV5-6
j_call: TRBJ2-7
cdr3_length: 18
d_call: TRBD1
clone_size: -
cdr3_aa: CASTDRQDRTGGPYEQYF
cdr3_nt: TGTGCCAGCACAGACCGACAGGATCGGACAGGGGGCCCCTACGAGCAGTACTTC

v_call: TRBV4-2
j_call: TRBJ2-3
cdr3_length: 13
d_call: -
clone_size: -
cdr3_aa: CASSPEGTDTQYF
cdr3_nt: TGTGCCAGCAGCCCGGAGGGCACAGATACGCAGTATTTT

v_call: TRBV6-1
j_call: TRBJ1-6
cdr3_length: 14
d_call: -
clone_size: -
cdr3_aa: CASSEIQVNSPLHF
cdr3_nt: TGTGCCAGCAGTGAAATCCAGGTTAATTCACCCCTCCACTTT

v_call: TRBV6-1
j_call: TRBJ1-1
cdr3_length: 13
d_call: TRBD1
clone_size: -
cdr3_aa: CAGQGKANTEAFF
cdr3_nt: TGTGCCGGACAGGGTAAGGCGAACACTGAAGCTTTCTTT

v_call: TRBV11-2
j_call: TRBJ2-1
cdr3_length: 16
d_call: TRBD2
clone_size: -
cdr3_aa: CASSGASGGALDEQFF
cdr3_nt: TGTGCCAGCAGCGGAGCTAGCGGGGGGGCCCTTGATGAGCAGTTCTTC

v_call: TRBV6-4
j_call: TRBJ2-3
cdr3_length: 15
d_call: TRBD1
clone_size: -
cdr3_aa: CASSERGGGADTQYF
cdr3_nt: TGTGCCAGCAGTGAGCGAGGGGGCGGTGCAGATACGCAGTATTTT

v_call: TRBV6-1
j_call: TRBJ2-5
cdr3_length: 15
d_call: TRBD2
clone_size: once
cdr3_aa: CASLFGGGSQETQYF
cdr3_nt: TGTGCCAGTCTCTTTGGCGGGGGTTCACAAGAGACCCAGTACTTC

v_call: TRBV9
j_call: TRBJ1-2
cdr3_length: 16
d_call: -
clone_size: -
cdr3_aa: CASSVAPQVERYGYTF
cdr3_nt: TGTGCCAGCAGCGTAGCCCCTCAGGTGGAACGCTATGGCTACACCTTC

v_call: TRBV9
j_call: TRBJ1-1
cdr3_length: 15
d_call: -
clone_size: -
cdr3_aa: CASSVKDSWNTEAFF
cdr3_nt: TGTGCCAGCAGCGTAAAGGACTCTTGGAACACTGAAGCTTTCTTT

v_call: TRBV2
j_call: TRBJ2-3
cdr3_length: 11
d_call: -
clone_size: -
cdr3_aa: CASSAADTQYF
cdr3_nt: TGTGCCAGCAGTGCTGCAGATACGCAGTATTTT

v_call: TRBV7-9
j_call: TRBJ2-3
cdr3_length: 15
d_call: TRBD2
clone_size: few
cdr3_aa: CASSLLAGGTDTQYF
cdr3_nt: TGTGCCAGCAGCTTACTTGCGGGGGGGACAGATACGCAGTATTTT

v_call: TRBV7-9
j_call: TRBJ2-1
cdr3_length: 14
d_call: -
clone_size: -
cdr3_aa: CASSLASRYNEQFF
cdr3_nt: TGTGCCAGCAGCTTAGCGTCCAGATACAATGAGCAGTTCTTC

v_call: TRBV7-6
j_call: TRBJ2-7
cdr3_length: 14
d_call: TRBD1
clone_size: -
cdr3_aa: CASSLADRVHEQYF
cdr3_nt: TGTGCCAGCAGCTTAGCTGACAGGGTCCACGAGCAGTACTTC

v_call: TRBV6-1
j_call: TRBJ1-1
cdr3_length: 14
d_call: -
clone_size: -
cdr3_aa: CASSANTAAGRAFF
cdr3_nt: TGTGCCAGCAGTGCCAATACGGCGGCGGGAAGAGCTTTCTTT

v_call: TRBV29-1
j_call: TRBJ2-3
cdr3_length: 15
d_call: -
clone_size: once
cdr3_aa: CSVDDSFSSTDTQYF
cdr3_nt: TGCAGCGTTGATGACTCCTTCTCTAGCACAGATACGCAGTATTTT

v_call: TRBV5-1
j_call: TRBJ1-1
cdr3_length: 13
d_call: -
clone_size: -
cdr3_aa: CASSLGRDTEAFF
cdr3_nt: TGCGCCAGCAGCTTGGGTCGGGATACTGAAGCTTTCTTT

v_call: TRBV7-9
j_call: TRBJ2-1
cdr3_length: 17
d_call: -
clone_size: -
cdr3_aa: CASSSTVAEGSYNEQFF
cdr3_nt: TGTGCCAGCAGCTCGACAGTTGCTGAAGGGTCCTACAATGAGCAGTTCTTC

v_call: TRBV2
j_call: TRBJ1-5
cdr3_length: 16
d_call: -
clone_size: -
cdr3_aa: CASRTGTPYSNQPQHF
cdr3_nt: TGTGCCAGCAGAACCGGGACACCCTATAGCAATCAGCCCCAGCATTTT

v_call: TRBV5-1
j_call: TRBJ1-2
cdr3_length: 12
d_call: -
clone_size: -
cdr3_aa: CASSLSFYGYTF
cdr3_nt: TGCGCCAGCAGCTTGTCGTTCTATGGCTACACCTTC

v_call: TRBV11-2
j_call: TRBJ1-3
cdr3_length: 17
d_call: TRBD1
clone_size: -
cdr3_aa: CASSLPAQGVSGNTIYF
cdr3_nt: TGTGCCAGCAGCTTACCGGCACAGGGGGTTTCTGGAAACACCATATATTTT

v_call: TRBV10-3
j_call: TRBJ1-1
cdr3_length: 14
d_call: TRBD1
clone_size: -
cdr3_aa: CAISQGQGGTEAFF
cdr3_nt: TGTGCCATCAGTCAGGGACAGGGAGGCACTGAAGCTTTCTTT

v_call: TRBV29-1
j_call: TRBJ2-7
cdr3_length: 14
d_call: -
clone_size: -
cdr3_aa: CSVEGTGKTYEQYF
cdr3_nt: TGCAGCGTTGAAGGCACAGGGAAGACCTACGAGCAGTACTTC

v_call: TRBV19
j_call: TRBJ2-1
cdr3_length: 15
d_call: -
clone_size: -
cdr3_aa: CASSIQGEAYNEQFF
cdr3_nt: TGTGCCAGTAGTATACAAGGGGAGGCCTACAATGAGCAGTTCTTC

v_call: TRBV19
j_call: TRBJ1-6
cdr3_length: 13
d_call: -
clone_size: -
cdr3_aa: CASSMTGNSPLHF
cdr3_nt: TGTGCCAGTAGTATGACAGGAAATTCACCCCTCCACTTT

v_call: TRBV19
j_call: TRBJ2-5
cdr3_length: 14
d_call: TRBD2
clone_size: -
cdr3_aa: CASSTSSGAETQYF
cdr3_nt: TGTGCCAGTAGTACCTCTAGCGGGGCAGAGACCCAGTACTTC

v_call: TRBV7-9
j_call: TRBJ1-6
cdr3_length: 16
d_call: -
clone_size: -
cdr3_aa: CASSSRQGAGDSPLHF
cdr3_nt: TGTGCCAGCAGTTCGCGCCAGGGCGCTGGGGATTCACCCCTCCACTTT

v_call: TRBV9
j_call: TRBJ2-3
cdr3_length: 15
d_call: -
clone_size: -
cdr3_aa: CASSPRGGGTDTQYF
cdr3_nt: TGTGCCAGCAGCCCCCGGGGTGGCGGCACAGATACGCAGTATTTT